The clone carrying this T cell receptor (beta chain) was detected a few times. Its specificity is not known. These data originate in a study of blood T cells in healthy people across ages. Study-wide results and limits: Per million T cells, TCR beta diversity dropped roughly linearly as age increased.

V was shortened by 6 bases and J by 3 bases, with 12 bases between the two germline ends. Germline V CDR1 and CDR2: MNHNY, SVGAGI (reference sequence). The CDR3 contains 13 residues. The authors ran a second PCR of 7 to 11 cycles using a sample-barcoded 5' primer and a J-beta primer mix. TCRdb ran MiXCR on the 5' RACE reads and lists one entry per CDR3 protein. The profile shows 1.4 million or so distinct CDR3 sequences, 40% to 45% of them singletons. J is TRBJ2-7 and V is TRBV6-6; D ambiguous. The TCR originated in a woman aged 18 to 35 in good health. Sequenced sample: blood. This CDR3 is CASRSGTRYEQYF. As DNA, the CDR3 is TGTGCCAGCAGATCAGGAACCCGCTACGAGCAGTACTTC.